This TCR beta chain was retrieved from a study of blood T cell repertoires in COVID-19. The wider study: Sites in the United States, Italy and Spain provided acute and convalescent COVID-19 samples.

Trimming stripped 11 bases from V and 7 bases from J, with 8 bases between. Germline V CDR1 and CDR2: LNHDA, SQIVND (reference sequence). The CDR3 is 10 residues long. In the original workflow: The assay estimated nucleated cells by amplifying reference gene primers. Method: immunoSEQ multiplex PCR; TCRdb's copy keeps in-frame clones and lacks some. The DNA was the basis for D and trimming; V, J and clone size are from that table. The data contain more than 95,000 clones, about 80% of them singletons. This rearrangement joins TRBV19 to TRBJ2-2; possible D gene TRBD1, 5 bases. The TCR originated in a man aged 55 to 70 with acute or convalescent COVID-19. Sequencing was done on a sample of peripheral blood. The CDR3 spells CAAGIGELFF. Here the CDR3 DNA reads TGTGCCGCAGGGATCGGGGAGCTGTTTTTT.